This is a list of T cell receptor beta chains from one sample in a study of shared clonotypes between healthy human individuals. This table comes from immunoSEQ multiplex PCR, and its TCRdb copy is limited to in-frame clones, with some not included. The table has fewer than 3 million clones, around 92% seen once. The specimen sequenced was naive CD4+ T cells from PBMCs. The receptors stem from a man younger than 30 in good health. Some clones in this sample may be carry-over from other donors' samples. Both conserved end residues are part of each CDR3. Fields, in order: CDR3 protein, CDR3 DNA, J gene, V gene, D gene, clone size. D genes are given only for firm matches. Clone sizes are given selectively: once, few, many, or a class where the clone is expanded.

CDR3 protein: CASSLGVGTYNEQFF
CDR3 DNA: TGCGCCAGCAGCTTGGGGGTGGGGACTTACAATGAGCAGTTCTTC
J gene: TRBJ2-1
V gene: TRBV5-1
D gene: .
clone size: .

CDR3 protein: CASRITGETQYF
CDR3 DNA: TGCGCCAGCAGAATTACTGGGGAGACCCAGTACTTC
J gene: TRBJ2-5
V gene: TRBV5-1
D gene: .
clone size: .

CDR3 protein: CASSLRGGGSNTEAFF
CDR3 DNA: TGCGCCAGCAGCTTGCGGGGGGGAGGATCGAACACTGAAGCTTTCTTT
J gene: TRBJ1-1
V gene: TRBV5-1
D gene: .
clone size: .

CDR3 protein: CASRPGTSGRGETQYF
CDR3 DNA: TGTGCCAGCAGGCCGGGGACTAGCGGGAGAGGAGAGACCCAGTACTTC
J gene: TRBJ2-5
V gene: TRBV25-1
D gene: TRBD2
clone size: .

CDR3 protein: CASSNPRAKYF
CDR3 DNA: TGTGCCAGCAGCAACCCCCGGGCAAAGTACTTC
J gene: TRBJ2-7
V gene: TRBV28
D gene: .
clone size: once

CDR3 protein: CASSVVVLAGGEWINNEQFF
CDR3 DNA: TGTGCCAGCAGCGTAGTCGTGCTAGCGGGAGGTGAGTGGATAAACAATGAGCAGTTCTTC
J gene: TRBJ2-1
V gene: TRBV9
D gene: TRBD2
clone size: .

CDR3 protein: CASSLEQGFTEAFF
CDR3 DNA: TGTGCCAGCAGCTTAGAGCAGGGCTTCACTGAAGCTTTCTTT
J gene: TRBJ1-1
V gene: TRBV7-8
D gene: .
clone size: .

CDR3 protein: CASSVSGVRGNTIYF
CDR3 DNA: TGTGCCAGCAGCGTCTCCGGGGTGAGGGGAAACACCATATATTTT
J gene: TRBJ1-3
V gene: TRBV9
D gene: .
clone size: few

CDR3 protein: CASSLDPSGYTF
CDR3 DNA: TGTGCCAGCAGCTTAGACCCCTCTGGCTACACCTTC
J gene: TRBJ1-2
V gene: TRBV11-2
D gene: .
clone size: .

CDR3 protein: CASSQDPTGILNQPQHF
CDR3 DNA: TGCGCCAGCAGCCAAGATCCGACAGGGATCCTCAATCAGCCCCAGCATTTT
J gene: TRBJ1-5
V gene: TRBV4-1
D gene: TRBD1
clone size: .

CDR3 protein: CASSLSSGADTIYF
CDR3 DNA: TGTGCCAGCAGCTTATCTTCTGGAGCTGACACCATATATTTT
J gene: TRBJ1-3
V gene: TRBV7-9
D gene: .
clone size: .

CDR3 protein: CASSLGISEQYF
CDR3 DNA: TGTGCCAGCAGCCTAGGGATATCGGAGCAGTACTTC
J gene: TRBJ2-7
V gene: TRBV5-4
D gene: .
clone size: .

CDR3 protein: CASSVLGAGTEAFF
CDR3 DNA: TGTGCCAGCAGCGTACTTGGGGCGGGAACTGAAGCTTTCTTT
J gene: TRBJ1-1
V gene: TRBV9
D gene: .
clone size: .

CDR3 protein: CASLPAPVNTEAFF
CDR3 DNA: TGTGCCAGCCTTCCGGCGCCCGTGAACACTGAAGCTTTCTTT
J gene: TRBJ1-1
V gene: TRBV28
D gene: .
clone size: .

CDR3 protein: CASSRVGAFSSYNEQFF
CDR3 DNA: TGCGCCAGCAGCCGTGTAGGGGCCTTTAGCTCCTACAATGAGCAGTTCTTC
J gene: TRBJ2-1
V gene: TRBV5-1
D gene: .
clone size: .

CDR3 protein: CALGGLAGDEQFF
CDR3 DNA: TGTGCCTTAGGGGGACTAGCGGGAGATGAGCAGTTCTTC
J gene: TRBJ2-1
V gene: TRBV7-8
D gene: TRBD2
clone size: .

CDR3 protein: CSVNPLAPYEQFF
CDR3 DNA: TGCAGCGTCAACCCGCTAGCGCCCTATGAGCAGTTCTTC
J gene: TRBJ2-1
V gene: TRBV29-1
D gene: .
clone size: .

CDR3 protein: CASSYLGAGGYTF
CDR3 DNA: TGTGCCAGCAGTTACTTGGGGGCAGGTGGCTACACCTTC
J gene: TRBJ1-2
V gene: TRBV6-5
D gene: .
clone size: .

CDR3 protein: CASSLMASGANVLTF
CDR3 DNA: TGCGCCAGCAGCTTGATGGCCTCTGGGGCCAACGTCCTGACTTTC
J gene: TRBJ2-6
V gene: TRBV5-1
D gene: .
clone size: .

CDR3 protein: CASSLVVGSLDEQFF
CDR3 DNA: TGTGCCAGCAGCTTAGTTGTCGGGAGCCTGGATGAGCAGTTCTTC
J gene: TRBJ2-1
V gene: TRBV7-6
D gene: .
clone size: .

CDR3 protein: CASREQNTEAFF
CDR3 DNA: TGTGCCAGCAGGGAACAGAACACTGAAGCTTTCTTT
J gene: TRBJ1-1
V gene: TRBV28
D gene: .
clone size: .

CDR3 protein: CASSVDRSTEAFF
CDR3 DNA: TGTGCCAGCAGCGTAGACAGGAGCACTGAAGCTTTCTTT
J gene: TRBJ1-1
V gene: TRBV9
D gene: .
clone size: .

CDR3 protein: CASSPGQGETQYF
CDR3 DNA: TGCGCCAGCAGCCCTGGACAGGGAGAGACCCAGTACTTC
J gene: TRBJ2-5
V gene: TRBV5-1
D gene: TRBD1
clone size: .

CDR3 protein: CASSFSPSGRGNEQFF
CDR3 DNA: TGTGCCAGCAGCTTCTCCCCTAGCGGGAGGGGAAATGAGCAGTTCTTC
J gene: TRBJ2-1
V gene: TRBV7-2
D gene: TRBD2
clone size: .

CDR3 protein: CASSPAPGPYEQYF
CDR3 DNA: TGTGCCAGCAGCCCAGCTCCGGGGCCCTACGAGCAGTACTTC
J gene: TRBJ2-7
V gene: TRBV7-2
D gene: .
clone size: .

CDR3 protein: CASSSSGGSGRTDTQYF
CDR3 DNA: TGTGCCAGCAGCTCTTCGGGGGGTAGCGGGAGGACAGATACGCAGTATTTT
J gene: TRBJ2-3
V gene: TRBV11-2
D gene: TRBD2
clone size: .

CDR3 protein: CASSPTYGAGDTQYF
CDR3 DNA: TGTGCCAGCTCACCAACGTATGGGGCCGGAGATACGCAGTATTTT
J gene: TRBJ2-3
V gene: TRBV18
D gene: .
clone size: .

CDR3 protein: CASSPNGAGPIYF
CDR3 DNA: TGTGCCAGCTCACCCAATGGGGCAGGTCCCATATATTTT
J gene: TRBJ1-3
V gene: TRBV18
D gene: .
clone size: .

CDR3 protein: CASSETGFSNQPQHF
CDR3 DNA: TGCGCCAGCAGCGAGACAGGATTTAGCAATCAGCCCCAGCATTTT
J gene: TRBJ1-5
V gene: TRBV5-1
D gene: .
clone size: .

CDR3 protein: CATVDRAIQYF
CDR3 DNA: TGTGCCACAGTGGACAGGGCCATTCAGTACTTC
J gene: TRBJ2-4
V gene: TRBV28
D gene: TRBD1
clone size: .

CDR3 protein: CASRLGQGRLYF
CDR3 DNA: TGTGCCAGCAGATTGGGACAGGGGAGATTGTACTTC
J gene: TRBJ2-7
V gene: TRBV6-5
D gene: TRBD1
clone size: .

CDR3 protein: CASSQVGAQGVNEQFF
CDR3 DNA: TGTGCCAGCAGCCAAGTTGGGGCGCAAGGTGTGAATGAGCAGTTCTTC
J gene: TRBJ2-1
V gene: TRBV4-2
D gene: .
clone size: .

CDR3 protein: CSVGEGDQPQHF
CDR3 DNA: TGCAGCGTCGGGGAGGGGGATCAGCCCCAGCATTTT
J gene: TRBJ1-5
V gene: TRBV29-1
D gene: .
clone size: few

CDR3 protein: CARVRAPEGNTIYF
CDR3 DNA: TGTGCCAGGGTGAGGGCCCCTGAGGGGAACACCATATATTTT
J gene: TRBJ1-3
V gene: TRBV6-4
D gene: .
clone size: .

CDR3 protein: CASSSVAGGYTEAFF
CDR3 DNA: TGTGCCAGCAGTTCCGTAGCAGGGGGCTACACTGAAGCTTTCTTT
J gene: TRBJ1-1
V gene: TRBV2
D gene: TRBD1
clone size: once

CDR3 protein: CASSLSGLAVYNEQFF
CDR3 DNA: TGTGCCAGCAGCTTATCGGGACTAGCGGTCTACAATGAGCAGTTCTTC
J gene: TRBJ2-1
V gene: TRBV7-2
D gene: TRBD2
clone size: .

CDR3 protein: CASSLVSHEQFF
CDR3 DNA: TGTGCCAGCAGCTTAGTAAGCCATGAGCAGTTCTTC
J gene: TRBJ2-1
V gene: TRBV7-6
D gene: .
clone size: .

CDR3 protein: CAYTSGVYEQYF
CDR3 DNA: TGTGCCTATACTAGCGGGGTCTACGAGCAGTACTTC
J gene: TRBJ2-7
V gene: TRBV30
D gene: TRBD2
clone size: .

CDR3 protein: CASRPGGQNTEAFF
CDR3 DNA: TGTGCCAGCAGACCAGGGGGCCAGAACACTGAAGCTTTCTTT
J gene: TRBJ1-1
V gene: TRBV7-9
D gene: TRBD1
clone size: .

CDR3 protein: CASSFGTGNEKLFF
CDR3 DNA: TGCGCCAGCAGCTTCGGGACAGGAAATGAAAAACTGTTTTTT
J gene: TRBJ1-4
V gene: TRBV5-1
D gene: TRBD1
clone size: once

CDR3 protein: CASSLRGMGGDKAGNTIYF
CDR3 DNA: TGTGCCAGCAGCTTACGTGGGATGGGGGGTGACAAGGCTGGAAACACCATATATTTT
J gene: TRBJ1-3
V gene: TRBV7-9
D gene: .
clone size: .

CDR3 protein: CATSGGTSGRAGEETQYF
CDR3 DNA: TGTGCCACCAGCGGAGGGACTAGCGGGAGGGCGGGGGAAGAGACCCAGTACTTC
J gene: TRBJ2-5
V gene: TRBV15
D gene: TRBD2
clone size: .

CDR3 protein: CASSRLDWHNEQFF
CDR3 DNA: TGTGCCAGCAGCCGGTTAGACTGGCACAATGAGCAGTTCTTC
J gene: TRBJ2-1
V gene: TRBV14
D gene: .
clone size: once

CDR3 protein: CASGLVSSEQYF
CDR3 DNA: TGTGCCAGCGGACTAGTTTCGTCCGAGCAGTACTTC
J gene: TRBJ2-7
V gene: TRBV6-5
D gene: TRBD2
clone size: .

CDR3 protein: CASSYTTSGSDEQFF
CDR3 DNA: TGTGCCAGCAGCTACACGACTAGCGGGAGCGATGAGCAGTTCTTC
J gene: TRBJ2-1
V gene: TRBV7-9
D gene: TRBD2
clone size: .

CDR3 protein: CSGRDREGNIQYF
CDR3 DNA: TGCAGCGGCAGGGACAGGGAAGGAAACATTCAGTACTTC
J gene: TRBJ2-4
V gene: TRBV29-1
D gene: TRBD1
clone size: .

CDR3 protein: CASTSPDSHNEQFF
CDR3 DNA: TGCGCCAGCACCTCACCCGACTCGCACAATGAGCAGTTCTTC
J gene: TRBJ2-1
V gene: TRBV5-1
D gene: .
clone size: .

CDR3 protein: CASNPPSGNQPQHF
CDR3 DNA: TGTGCCAGCAACCCCCCCTCGGGAAATCAGCCCCAGCATTTT
J gene: TRBJ1-5
V gene: TRBV28
D gene: .
clone size: .

CDR3 protein: CASTPGQGIQPQHF
CDR3 DNA: TGTGCCAGCACTCCGGGACAGGGGATACAGCCCCAGCATTTT
J gene: TRBJ1-5
V gene: TRBV2
D gene: TRBD1
clone size: .

CDR3 protein: CASSLGSGSFYEQYF
CDR3 DNA: TGTGCCAGCAGCTTAGGGAGCGGGAGTTTCTACGAGCAGTACTTC
J gene: TRBJ2-7
V gene: TRBV7-7
D gene: TRBD2
clone size: .

CDR3 protein: CASSLARMDEAFF
CDR3 DNA: TGTGCCAGCAGCTTAGCGAGGATGGATGAAGCTTTCTTT
J gene: TRBJ1-1
V gene: TRBV7-2
D gene: .
clone size: .

CDR3 protein: CASSLVSMSLLDSGNTIYF
CDR3 DNA: TGTGCCAGCAGCTTAGTCTCCATGAGTCTACTAGACTCTGGAAACACCATATATTTT
J gene: TRBJ1-3
V gene: TRBV7-8
D gene: .
clone size: .

CDR3 protein: CASSLAEGVTEAFF
CDR3 DNA: TGCGCCAGCAGCTTGGCCGAGGGAGTTACTGAAGCTTTCTTT
J gene: TRBJ1-1
V gene: TRBV5-1
D gene: .
clone size: .

CDR3 protein: CASSLVSSGDEQFF
CDR3 DNA: TGTGCCAGCAGCTTAGTTTCTAGCGGGGATGAGCAGTTCTTC
J gene: TRBJ2-1
V gene: TRBV11-3
D gene: TRBD2
clone size: .

CDR3 protein: CASSSWGLANTGELFF
CDR3 DNA: TGTGCCAGCAGTTCGTGGGGACTAGCGAACACCGGGGAGCTGTTTTTT
J gene: TRBJ2-2
V gene: TRBV6-5
D gene: TRBD2
clone size: .

CDR3 protein: CASSVAANTGELFF
CDR3 DNA: TGTGCCAGCAGCGTAGCAGCGAACACCGGGGAGCTGTTTTTT
J gene: TRBJ2-2
V gene: TRBV9
D gene: .
clone size: .

CDR3 protein: CASSPGTIVTDTQYF
CDR3 DNA: TGCGCCAGCAGCCCCGGGACTATCGTCACAGATACGCAGTATTTT
J gene: TRBJ2-3
V gene: TRBV5-1
D gene: TRBD2
clone size: .

CDR3 protein: CASSVGGRDGGELFF
CDR3 DNA: TGTGCCAGCAGCGTAGGAGGGCGGGATGGCGGGGAGCTGTTTTTT
J gene: TRBJ2-2
V gene: TRBV9
D gene: .
clone size: .

CDR3 protein: CASSRGWGVGTDTQYF
CDR3 DNA: TGTGCCAGTAGCCGCGGTTGGGGGGTAGGTACAGATACGCAGTATTTT
J gene: TRBJ2-3
V gene: TRBV19
D gene: .
clone size: once